The sequence of this T cell receptor beta chain was determined in a study of identical twins. The germline V gene encodes CDR1 SGHTA and CDR2 FQGNSA. V lost 6 bases, J lost 1 base, and 8 bases stayed unmatched. The CDR3 has 15 amino acids. Many counts were recorded for this clonotype. TCRdb re-called the 5' RACE reads through MiXCR, storing one row per CDR3 protein. The sample records approximately 700,000 distinct CDR3 sequences, less than 7% being singletons. This chain connects TRBV7-2 to TRBJ2-7; 8 bases map to TRBD2. The source of this sequence is a man aged 18 to 29 in good health. Sequences were obtained from naive T cells sorted from blood. This CDR3 is CASRNGRALSYEQYF. The CDR3 DNA sequence: TGTGCCAGCAGAAACGGGAGGGCCTTATCCTACGAGCAGTACTTC. The complete variable domain, with remaining parts taken from reference TRBV7-2 and TRBJ2-7, reads GAGVSQSPSNKVTEKGKDVELRCDPISGHTALYWYRQSLGQGLEFLIYFQGNSAPDKSGLPSDRFSAERTGGSVSTLTIQRTQQEDSAVYLCASRNGRALSYEQYFGPGTRLTVT.